Given below is one T cell receptor beta chain in context. The sample holds one count of this clone. Its recognized antigen is unknown. Base qualities are not recorded, but no much larger clone differs from it by a single base. The data are from a study of cytomegalovirus exposure and HLA in healthy donors (TCRdb year 2017). With regard to the full study: A later analysis indicated that the 95 to 150 validation repertoires were generated on the platform also employed for the approximately 700 repertoires of the first cohort. The study aimed to test whether cataloging public T cell receptors could reveal signatures of past pathogen exposure. In addition to the first cohort of 666 subjects, a separate validation cohort of 130 or so different subjects was used. The study combined high-throughput TCR immunosequencing, statistical association of individual TCRs with disease status, and machine learning to predict cytomegalovirus infection status. Study-level results and caveats: In the study, some 160 TCR beta chains were listed as associated with cytomegalovirus. All 120 or so repertoires were used to score co-occurrence in the validation cohort in a later analysis, because that analysis had no HLA typing for the cohort. Across donors, most TCR sequences were observed very rarely, whereas some public TCRs were present in many individuals. It was suggested by the authors that the approach could potentially be generalized to other disease states and immunological phenotypes. In a later analysis, TCRs clustered in the first cohort were found to also tend to co-occur in the roughly 120 validation repertoires, with 90% to 95% of cluster scores above 0. In both the original and validation cohorts, the classifier was reported to diagnose cytomegalovirus status with high specificity and sensitivity. Three of the identified cytomegalovirus-associated TCR beta chains were confirmed in vitro to be specific for cytomegalovirus antigens.

The donors were included in the validation cohort of over a hundred subjects, a group kept apart from the roughly 700-subject first cohort. Receptor libraries were prepared by the immunoSEQ multiplex PCR assay. For the original study's pipeline: A statistical classification framework was built to diagnose cytomegalovirus status from the catalog of TCR beta chain sequences. This is the immuneACCESS table as TCRdb keeps it, with only in-frame sequences that have V and J called. A part of the clones is gone; compared with another copy, unresolved V genes explain less than half, and the rest is unexplained. V and J calls plus clone size are reproduced from that table; the DNA served to infer D and trimming. This sample gives fewer than 200,000 clones in total; roughly nine tenths of them show up just once. Approximately 3% of the sample rests with the top ten. At the junction V is shortened by 4 bases and J by 7 bases; bases outside the gene matches: 5. The CDR3 sequence holds 13 residues, the cysteine and phenylalanine included. Here the CDR3 DNA is all that survives: 39 bases in frame from base 1. CDR1 and CDR2, per the germline V gene (reference sequence), are SEHNR and FQNEAQ.

Sequenced sample: PBMCs. The TCR was taken from a woman younger than 35 in good health and CMV-seropositive. This sequence uses TRBV7-9 and TRBJ1-2; 8 bases in the middle match TRBD1. The CDR3 reads as follows: CASSSQGVGGYTF. The DNA reads TGTGCCAGCAGCTCACAGGGGGTCGGTGGCTACACCTTC.